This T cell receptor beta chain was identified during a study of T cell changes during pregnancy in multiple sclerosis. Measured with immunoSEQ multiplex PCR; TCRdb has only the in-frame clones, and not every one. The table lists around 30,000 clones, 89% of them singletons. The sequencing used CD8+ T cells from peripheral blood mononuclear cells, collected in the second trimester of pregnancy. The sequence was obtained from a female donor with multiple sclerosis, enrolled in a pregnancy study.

The CDR3 reads CASRMTVSYEQYF. As DNA, the CDR3 is TGTGCCAGCAGAATGACAGTCTCCTACGAGCAGTACTTC. The chain carries TRBV27 and TRBJ2-7; possibly TRBD1 for D (5 bases). This CDR3 is built from 13 residues. CDR1 is MNHEY and CDR2 is SMNVEV in the germline V gene (reference sequence). Trimming stripped 6 bases from V and 0 bases from J, with 9 bases between.